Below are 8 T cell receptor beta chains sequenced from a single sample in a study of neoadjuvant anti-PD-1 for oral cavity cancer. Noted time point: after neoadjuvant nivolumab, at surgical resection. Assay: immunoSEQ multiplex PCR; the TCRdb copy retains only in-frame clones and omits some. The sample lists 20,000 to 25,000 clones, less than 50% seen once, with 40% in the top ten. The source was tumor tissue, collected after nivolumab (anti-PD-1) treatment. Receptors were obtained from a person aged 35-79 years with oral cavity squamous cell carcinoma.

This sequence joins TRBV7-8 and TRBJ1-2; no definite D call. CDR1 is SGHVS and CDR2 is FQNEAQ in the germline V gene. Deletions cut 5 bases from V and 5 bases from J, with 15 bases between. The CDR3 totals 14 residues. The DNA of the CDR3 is TGTGCCAGCAGCCCCGGATCGGACGGGTATGGCTACACCTTC. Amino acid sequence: CASSPGSDGYGYTF.

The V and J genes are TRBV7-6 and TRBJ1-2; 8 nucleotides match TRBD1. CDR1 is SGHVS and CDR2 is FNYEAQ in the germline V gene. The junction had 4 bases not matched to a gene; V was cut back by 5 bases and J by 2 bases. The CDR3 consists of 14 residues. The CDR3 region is CASSPRTGNYGYTF. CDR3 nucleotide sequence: TGTGCCAGCAGCCCCCGGACAGGGAACTATGGCTACACCTTC.

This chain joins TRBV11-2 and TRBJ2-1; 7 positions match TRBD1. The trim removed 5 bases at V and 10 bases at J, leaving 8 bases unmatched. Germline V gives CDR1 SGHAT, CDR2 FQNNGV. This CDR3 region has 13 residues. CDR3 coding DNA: TGTGCCAGCAGCGAGCACAGGGGCGGGGAGCAGTTCTTC. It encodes CASSEHRGGEQFF. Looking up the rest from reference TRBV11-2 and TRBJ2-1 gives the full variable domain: EAGVAQSPRYKIIEKRQSVAFWCNPISGHATLYWYQQILGQGPKLLIQFQNNGVVDDSQLPKDRFSAERLKGVDSTLKIQPAKLEDSAVYLCASSEHRGGEQFFGPGTRLTVL.

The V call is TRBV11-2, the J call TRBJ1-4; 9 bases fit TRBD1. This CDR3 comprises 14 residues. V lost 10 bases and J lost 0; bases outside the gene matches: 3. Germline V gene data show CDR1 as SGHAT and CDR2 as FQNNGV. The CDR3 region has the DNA TGTGCCACCGGACAGGGGACAACTAATGAAAAACTGTTTTTT. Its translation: CATGQGTTNEKLFF.

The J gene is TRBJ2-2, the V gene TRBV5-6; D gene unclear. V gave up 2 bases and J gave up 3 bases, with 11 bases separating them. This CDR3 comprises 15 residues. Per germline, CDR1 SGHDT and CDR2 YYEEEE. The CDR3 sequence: CASSLPGVYTGELFF. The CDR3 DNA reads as TGTGCCAGCAGCTTACCTGGTGTCTACACCGGGGAGCTGTTTTTT.

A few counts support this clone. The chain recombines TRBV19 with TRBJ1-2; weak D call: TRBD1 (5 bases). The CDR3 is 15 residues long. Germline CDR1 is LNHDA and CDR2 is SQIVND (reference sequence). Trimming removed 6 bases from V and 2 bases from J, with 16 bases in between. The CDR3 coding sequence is TGTGCCAGTAGCTCGACAGCCACAACCAACTATGGCTACACCTTC. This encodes CASSSTATTNYGYTF.

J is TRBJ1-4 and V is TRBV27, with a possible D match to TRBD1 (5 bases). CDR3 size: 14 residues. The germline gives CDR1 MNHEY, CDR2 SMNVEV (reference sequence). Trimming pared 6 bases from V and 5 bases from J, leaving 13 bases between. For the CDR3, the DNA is TGTGCCAGCAGGACATCGGGACGGAATGAAAAACTGTTTTTT. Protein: CASRTSGRNEKLFF.

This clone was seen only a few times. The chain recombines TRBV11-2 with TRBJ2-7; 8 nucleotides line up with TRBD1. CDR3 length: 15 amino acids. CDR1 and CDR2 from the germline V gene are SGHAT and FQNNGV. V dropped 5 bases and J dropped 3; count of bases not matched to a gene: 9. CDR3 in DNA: TGTGCCAGCAGCCCCCGGACAGGGTTGAACTACGAGCAGTACTTC. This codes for CASSPRTGLNYEQYF.